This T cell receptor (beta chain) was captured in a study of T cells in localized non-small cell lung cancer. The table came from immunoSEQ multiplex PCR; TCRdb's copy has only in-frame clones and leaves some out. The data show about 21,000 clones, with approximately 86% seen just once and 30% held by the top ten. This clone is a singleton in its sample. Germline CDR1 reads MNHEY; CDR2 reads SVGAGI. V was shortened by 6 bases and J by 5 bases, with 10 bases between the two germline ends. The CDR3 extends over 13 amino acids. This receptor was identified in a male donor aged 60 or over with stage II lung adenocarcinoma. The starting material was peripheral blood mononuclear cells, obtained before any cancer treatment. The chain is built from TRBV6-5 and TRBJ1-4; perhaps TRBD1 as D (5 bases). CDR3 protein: CASSRDSNEKLFF. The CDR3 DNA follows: TGTGCCAGCAGCCGGGACTCCAATGAAAAACTGTTTTTT.